The 17 T cell receptor beta chains presented below share a single source sample, sequenced in a study of cytomegalovirus exposure and HLA in healthy donors. 60 Vbeta and 13 Jbeta primers were used in PCR. Libraries were prepared by immunoSEQ multiplex PCR; TCRdb keeps only in-frame clonotypes and omits some of them. The repertoire has approximately 88,000 clones, around four fifths of them found once; the top ten carry around 7.3%. Specimen: PBMCs. The receptors were sampled from a man aged 50 to 59 in good health and CMV-seropositive.

The chain uses TRBV19 and TRBJ1-4, with a possible D match to TRBD1 (6 bases). V lost 4 bases and J 4 bases, leaving 13 bases between the germline ends. The CDR3 extends over 15 amino acids. Germline CDR1 and CDR2: LNHDA and SQIVND (reference sequence). CDR3 residues: CASSSRQVVNEKLFF. Here the CDR3 DNA reads TGTGCCAGTAGTAGCCGACAGGTCGTTAATGAAAAACTGTTTTTT.

Comments on this clone: A junction end diverges from the germline sequence, so it may reflect a read error. Other DNA sequences in the sample encode the same CDR3. The J gene is TRBJ2-5, the V gene TRBV14; unclear D gene. In germline, CDR1 is SGHDN, CDR2 FVKESK. The CDR3 covers 12 residues. The CDR3 sequence: CASSQVEQTQYF. The CDR3, as DNA: TGCGCCAGCAGCCAAGTCGAGCAAACCCAGTACTTC.

Worth noting for this clone: This same CDR3 is encoded by further DNA sequences in the sample. This rearrangement joins TRBV28 to TRBJ1-1, with TRBD1 as a possible D gene (5 bases). The length of the CDR3 is 13 residues. Looked up from germline, CDR1 is MDHEN and CDR2 is SYDVKM. V was shortened by 6 bases and J by 11 bases, with 19 bases between the two germline ends. CDR3 loop: CASSSHRWPTAFF. The CDR3, as DNA: TGTGCCAGCAGCTCCCACAGGTGGCCGACGGCTTTCTTT.

This rearrangement joins TRBV12-5 to TRBJ2-7; no reliable D call. V dropped 2 bases and J dropped 3 bases, with 14 bases sitting between them. There are 15 residues in the CDR3. From germline, CDR1 is LGHNT and CDR2 FRNRAP. This CDR3 is CASGLSSGSLYEQYF. The CDR3 DNA sequence: TGTGCTAGTGGTTTGAGTTCTGGTAGCCTCTACGAGCAGTACTTC.

The chain uses TRBV9 and TRBJ1-4, with D unresolved. V gave up 1 base and J gave up 3 bases, with 10 bases separating them. CDR3 size: 15 residues. Germline-derived CDR1 and CDR2 are SGDLS and YYNGEE. CDR3 residues: CASSVSGSPNEKLFF. The CDR3 bases are TGTGCCAGCAGCGTAAGTGGGAGCCCTAATGAAAAACTGTTTTTT.

This chain connects TRBV7-9 to TRBJ2-7; perhaps TRBD2 as D (5 bases). The CDR3 is 14 residues long. V lost 6 bases and J lost 3, with 15 bases in between. The germline CDR1 and CDR2 sequences are SEHNR and FQNEAQ (reference sequence). DNA of the CDR3: TGTGCCAGCAGGAAGCCGGGAAACGGCTACGAGCAGTACTTC. This sequence encodes CASRKPGNGYEQYF.

The rearrangement joins TRBV7-2 to TRBJ1-6; 7 bases line up with TRBD1. V gave up 1 base and J gave up 10 bases; unmatched junction bases: 7. The CDR3 spans 15 residues. CDR1 SGHTA and CDR2 FQGNSA come from the germline V gene. CDR3 sequence (DNA): TGTGCCAGCAGCTTAGGAGGCAGGGGGAGCTCACCCCTCCACTTT. This sequence encodes CASSLGGRGSSPLHF.

The genes are TRBV5-8 and TRBJ1-5; D is perhaps TRBD1 (5 bases). CDR3 length: 17 amino acids. V gave up 4 bases and J gave up 3 bases, with 20 bases separating them. Germline V gene sequence: CDR1 SGHTS, CDR2 YDEGEE. Here the CDR3 reads CASSINYGGAPNQPQHF. In DNA, the CDR3 is TGTGCCAGCAGCATAAACTATGGCGGGGCCCCCAATCAGCCCCAGCATTTT.

The chain couples TRBV7-8 to TRBJ2-7; D might be TRBD1 (6 bases). The germline CDR1 and CDR2 sequences are SGHVS and FQNEAQ. This CDR3 region has 14 residues. V was trimmed by 7 bases and J by 4 bases, leaving 17 bases between them. The CDR3 loop is CASNKGGYGYEQYF. The CDR3 nucleotides read TGTGCCAGCAACAAAGGGGGATACGGTTACGAGCAGTACTTC.

The CDR3 region has the DNA TGTGCCAGCAGCCGGGAAGGGTTGTCACCCCTCCACTTT. Protein sequence: CASSREGLSPLHF. V usage is TRBV7-9 and J usage is TRBJ1-6; D remains unclear. The length of the CDR3 is 13 residues. Germline-derived CDR1 and CDR2 are SEHNR and FQNEAQ (reference sequence). V lost 5 bases to trimming and J lost 10 bases, with 12 bases between them.

The chain uses TRBV6-5 and TRBJ2-7; TRBD1 is a possible D gene (6 bases). This CDR3 is 13 amino acids long. The germline CDR1 and CDR2 sequences are MNHEY and SVGAGI. V shed 6 bases and J shed 6 bases, with 15 bases lying between them. The CDR3 DNA reads TGTGCCAGCAGCGAACAGGGTTCGGGCGAGCAGTACTTC. Translation gives CASSEQGSGEQYF.

Concerning this clone itself: Germline is not matched at one junction end, which may reflect a read error. J is TRBJ1-2 and V is TRBV30, with TRBD1 as a possible D gene (5 bases). The CDR3 spans 14 residues. Germline V gives CDR1 GTSNPN, CDR2 SVGIG (reference sequence). CDR3 bases: TGTGCCTGGAGCGGTGGACCGGGGGGGTTTGGCTACCCCTTC. Translated, it gives CAWSGGPGGFGYPF.

This clone was detected only a few times. This chain uses TRBV7-2 with TRBJ1-1, with D hard to call. Deletions cut 1 base from V and 0 bases from J, with 9 bases between. Germline lookup yields CDR1 SGHTA and CDR2 FQGNSA. The CDR3 loop spans 15 amino acids. This CDR3 is CASSLGHQMNTEAFF. The CDR3 DNA reads TGTGCCAGCAGCTTAGGTCATCAGATGAACACTGAAGCTTTCTTT.

V gene TRBV30 combines with J gene TRBJ2-5; D gene ambiguous. Germline V gives CDR1 GTSNPN, CDR2 SVGIG (reference sequence). V lost 4 bases and J 1 base, leaving 10 bases between the germline ends. The CDR3 is made up of 13 amino acids. CDR3 sequence reads: CAWTFTVQETQYF. CDR3 DNA: TGTGCCTGGACCTTCACAGTCCAAGAGACCCAGTACTTC. The whole variable domain, filled in from reference TRBV30 and TRBJ2-5, reads SQTIHQWPATLVQPVGSPLSLECTVEGTSNPNLYWYRQAAGRGLQLLFYSVGIGQISSEVPQNLSASRPQDRQFILSSKKLLLSDSGFYLCAWTFTVQETQYFGPGTRLLVL.

V gene TRBV7-3 combines with J gene TRBJ1-2; D uncertain. V was trimmed by 4 bases and J by 8 bases, leaving 14 bases between them. The CDR3 has 13 amino acids. CDR1 and CDR2 from the germline V gene are SGHTA and FQGTGA. The chain's CDR3 is CASSSTTGNGYTF. As DNA, the CDR3 is TGTGCCAGCAGCTCCACAACGGGAAACGGCTACACCTTC.

V usage is TRBV6-5 and J usage is TRBJ1-2, with TRBD1 matching 8 bases. CDR1 is MNHEY, CDR2 SVGAGI, per germline. V shed 8 bases and J 7 bases; nucleotides not matched to a gene: 6. This CDR3 spans 12 amino acids. The CDR3 DNA reads TGTGCCAGCCTGACAGGGGATGCTGGCTACACCTTC. It is translated as CASLTGDAGYTF.

The rearrangement joins TRBV7-3 to TRBJ1-6; TRBD1 matches at 7 bases. J lost 10 bases, V lost 5 bases, and 8 bases had no gene match. Looked up from germline, CDR1 is SGHTA and CDR2 is FQGTGA. CDR3 length: 14 amino acids. Here the CDR3 reads CASSATGDSSPLHF. The CDR3 DNA reads TGTGCCAGCAGCGCTACAGGGGATTCCTCACCCCTCCACTTT.